Listed below are T cell receptor beta chains from one sample, sequenced in a study of cytomegalovirus exposure and HLA in healthy donors. The repertoire was sequenced with immunoSEQ multiplex PCR; TCRdb's copy has only in-frame clones and lacks some. The sample has 110,000 or so clones, 10% to 15% seen once. Material for sequencing was PBMCs. The source of these receptors is a man aged 40-55 years in good health and CMV-seropositive. Both conserved end residues are part of each CDR3. D genes are given only for firm matches. Only some rows state a clone size, as once, few, many or a class for expanded clones.

>TRBJ1-4|TRBD1|few|TRBV10-3
CATARDREREKLFF
TGTGCCACCGCCAGAGACAGGGAGAGGGAAAAACTGTTTTTT
>TRBJ1-1|TRBD1|few|TRBV6-1
CASSERTGAEAFF
TGTGCCAGCAGTGAAAGGACAGGGGCTGAAGCTTTCTTT
>TRBJ2-4|-|-|TRBV5-1
CASSLVGADKNIQYF
TGCGCCAGCAGCTTGGTGGGGGCGGACAAAAACATTCAGTACTTC
>TRBJ2-7|-|-|TRBV25-1
CASSAGYEQYF
TGTGCCAGCAGTGCCGGCTACGAGCAGTACTTC
>TRBJ1-3|-|few|TRBV4-1
CASSQERARVSSGNTIYF
TGCGCCAGCAGCCAAGAGAGGGCGAGGGTGAGCTCTGGAAACACCATATATTTT
>TRBJ2-7|TRBD1|few|TRBV10-3
CATKRDSTYEQYF
TGTGCCACGAAGAGGGACAGTACCTACGAGCAGTACTTC
>TRBJ2-6|-|-|TRBV9
CASSVDSGANGANVLTF
TGTGCCAGCAGCGTAGATTCAGGGGCTAATGGGGCCAACGTCCTGACTTTC
>TRBJ2-2|-|few|TRBV14
CASSLLLTGELFF
TGTGCCAGCAGCCTATTACTCACCGGGGAGCTGTTTTTT
>TRBJ2-3|TRBD1|-|TRBV6-5
CASSFSTGGSPDTQYF
TGTGCCAGCAGTTTTTCGACAGGGGGCAGCCCAGATACGCAGTATTTT
>TRBJ2-7|-|-|TRBV30
CAWTRRGMSYEQYF
TGTGCCTGGACCCGCAGGGGCATGTCCTACGAGCAGTACTTC
>TRBJ1-5|-|few|TRBV28
CASKGGNQPQHF
TGTGCCAGCAAGGGAGGCAATCAGCCCCAGCATTTT
>TRBJ1-1|TRBD1|few|TRBV10-2
CAGRDSLGTEAFF
TGCGCCGGGCGGGACAGTCTGGGCACTGAAGCTTTCTTT
>TRBJ1-1|-|-|TRBV29-1
CSVVHLTAAGAFF
TGCAGCGTTGTTCATTTGACAGCCGCAGGGGCTTTCTTT
>TRBJ2-1|TRBD2|-|TRBV27
CASSAGTSLYNEQFF
TGTGCCAGCAGTGCCGGGACTAGCCTCTACAATGAGCAGTTCTTC
>TRBJ2-2|-|-|TRBV5-8
CASSWAAGSNTGELFF
TGTGCCAGCAGCTGGGCGGCGGGTTCGAACACCGGGGAGCTGTTTTTT
>TRBJ1-2|-|-|TRBV29-1
CSVEETGSGYTF
TGCAGCGTTGAAGAAACAGGGAGCGGCTACACCTTC
>TRBJ1-2|-|-|TRBV11-2
CASSTLGRYTF
TGTGCCAGCAGCACACTGGGGAGGTACACCTTC
>TRBJ2-1|TRBD2|few|TRBV7-8
CASSLPTSGAGNEQFF
TGTGCCAGCAGCTTACCGACTAGCGGGGCTGGCAATGAGCAGTTCTTC
>TRBJ2-7|-|few|TRBV7-2
CASSLSPLAAYEQYF
TGTGCCAGCAGCTTATCTCCGCTAGCTGCCTACGAGCAGTACTTC
>TRBJ2-1|TRBD2|-|TRBV28
CASKASTSGRVREQFF
TGTGCCAGCAAGGCTTCGACTAGCGGGAGGGTTCGTGAGCAGTTCTTC
>TRBJ1-4|TRBD1|-|TRBV5-1
CASSATGATNEKLFF
TGCGCCAGCAGCGCGACAGGGGCAACTAATGAAAAACTGTTTTTT
>TRBJ2-7|-|-|TRBV6-6
CASSYAGDEQYF
TGTGCCAGCAGTTACGCAGGGGACGAGCAGTACTTC
>TRBJ2-1|-|-|TRBV10-1
CASSESEERYNEQFF
TGCGCCAGCAGTGAGTCGGAGGAGAGGTACAATGAGCAGTTCTTC
>TRBJ1-1|-|few|TRBV18
CASSPTEGAGTEAFF
TGTGCCAGCTCACCGACTGAAGGAGCGGGCACTGAAGCTTTCTTT
>TRBJ1-2|-|-|TRBV19
CASKLSGDYGYTF
TGTGCCAGTAAGCTCTCCGGGGACTATGGCTACACCTTC
>TRBJ2-5|TRBD1|-|TRBV2
CASKRTGVGETQYF
TGTGCCAGCAAAAGGACAGGGGTCGGGGAGACCCAGTACTTC
>TRBJ2-5|TRBD2|few|TRBV28
CASGPSGRAVETQYF
TGTGCCAGCGGCCCTAGCGGGAGGGCCGTGGAGACCCAGTACTTC
>TRBJ2-6|TRBD1|-|TRBV27
CASSKGTGGPGANVLTF
TGTGCCAGCAGCAAGGGGACAGGGGGACCTGGGGCCAACGTCCTGACTTTC
>TRBJ1-1|-|few|TRBV2
CASSVEIQVRGTEAFF
TGTGCCAGCAGTGTCGAAATACAGGTGCGGGGCACTGAAGCTTTCTTT
>TRBJ2-7|TRBD1|few|TRBV29-1
CSVGTGGYEQYF
TGCAGCGTGGGGACAGGGGGCTACGAGCAGTACTTC
>TRBJ1-5|TRBD1|-|TRBV6-5
CASSRQGAQPQHF
TGTGCCAGCAGTCGACAGGGGGCCCAGCCCCAGCATTTT
>TRBJ2-5|-|-|TRBV30
CAWSMRLQETQYF
TGTGCCTGGAGTATGCGGTTGCAAGAGACCCAGTACTTC
>TRBJ1-2|TRBD1|-|TRBV30
CASEGTASGINYGYTF
TGTGCCTCAGAAGGGACAGCAAGTGGGATTAACTATGGCTACACCTTC
>TRBJ2-7|-|many|TRBV6-5
CASSPSGPYSYEQYF
TGTGCCAGCAGCCCAAGCGGGCCCTACTCCTACGAGCAGTACTTC
>TRBJ2-7|TRBD1|few|TRBV14
CASSQLGQPYEQYF
TGTGCCAGCAGCCAGTTGGGACAGCCCTACGAGCAGTACTTC
>TRBJ2-1|TRBD2|-|TRBV27
CASSGRGVSSYNEQFF
TGTGCCAGCAGCGGGCGGGGGGTCAGCTCCTACAATGAGCAGTTCTTC
>TRBJ2-3|TRBD1|few|TRBV4-2
CASSQGRGQGTDTQYF
TGTGCCAGCAGCCAAGGGAGGGGACAGGGGACAGATACGCAGTATTTT
>TRBJ1-4|-|few|TRBV27
CASSSATNEKLFF
TGTGCCAGCAGTTCTGCAACTAATGAAAAACTGTTTTTT
>TRBJ1-2|-|few|TRBV4-1
CASTTTPSVNYGYTF
TGCGCCAGCACCACCACCCCTTCGGTAAACTATGGCTACACCTTC
>TRBJ2-1|TRBD2|-|TRBV5-1
CASSLAREWINEQFF
TGCGCCAGCAGCTTGGCGCGGGAGTGGATAAATGAGCAGTTCTTC
>TRBJ1-1|-|few|TRBV12-5
CASGLVLGGMAEAFF
TGTGCTAGTGGTTTGGTACTTGGGGGGATGGCTGAAGCTTTCTTT
>TRBJ2-1|TRBD2|-|TRBV6-1
CASSERGASGSYNGQFF
TGTGCCAGCAGTGAACGGGGAGCTAGCGGATCCTACAATGGGCAGTTCTTC
>TRBJ1-4|-|few|TRBV19
CASSIQNEKLFF
TGTGCCAGTAGTATACAGAATGAAAAACTGTTTTTT
>TRBJ1-1|TRBD1|few|TRBV6-1
CASSERQGEKNTEAFF
TGTGCCAGCAGTGAAAGGCAGGGGGAGAAGAACACTGAAGCTTTCTTT
>TRBJ1-2|-|few|TRBV6-5
CASSSPTGSFYGYTF
TGTGCCAGCAGTTCCCCGACAGGCTCCTTCTATGGCTACACCTTC
>TRBJ2-3|TRBD2|few|TRBV29-1
CSVRRLAPSKDTQYF
TGCAGCGTTAGGAGACTAGCCCCGTCAAAAGATACGCAGTATTTT
>TRBJ2-3|TRBD2|few|TRBV5-1
CASSRSQRDTDTQYF
TGCGCCAGCAGCCGTTCACAGCGGGACACAGATACGCAGTATTTT
>TRBJ2-5|-|few|TRBV6-5
CASRHRQETQYF
TGTGCCAGCCGACATAGGCAAGAGACCCAGTACTTC
>TRBJ2-7|-|few|TRBV7-6
CASRSLSSYEQYF
TGTGCCAGCAGATCGCTATCCTCCTACGAGCAGTACTTC
>TRBJ2-1|TRBD2|few|TRBV5-8
CASSPGTSGSLGFF
TGTGCCAGCAGCCCCGGGACTAGCGGGTCGTTGGGGTTCTTC
>TRBJ1-4|-|-|TRBV18
CASSASGTSEKLFF
TGTGCCAGCTCCGCTTCCGGGACAAGTGAAAAACTGTTTTTT
>TRBJ2-3|-|-|TRBV15
CATRLPGGDTQYF
TGTGCCACCAGGCTACCCGGGGGAGATACGCAGTATTTT